The 18 T cell receptor beta chains listed next were all sequenced from one sample in a study of cytotoxic CD8 clonotypes in ibrutinib-treated CLL. Assay used: immunoSEQ multiplex PCR; TCRdb lists only in-frame clones, some missing. The sample contains about 160,000 clones, roughly 84% of which appear only once. The sequenced sample was PBMCs, obtained at disease progression, from a patient treated with ibrutinib. Receptors originate from a human donor with chronic lymphocytic leukemia.

The rearrangement joins TRBV27 to TRBJ1-2; D call uncertain. The CDR3 is 16 amino acids. V shed 5 bases and J shed 0 bases, with 16 bases lying between them. The V gene's germline CDR1 is MNHEY and CDR2 SMNVEV (reference sequence). The CDR3 loop is CASSQNSFLANYGYTF. The CDR3 DNA follows: TGTGCCAGCAGTCAAAACAGCTTCTTGGCTAACTATGGCTACACCTTC.

The CDR3 loop is CASRATGRNSGANVLTF. DNA for the CDR3: TGTGCCAGCAGGGCGACAGGGCGTAACTCTGGGGCCAACGTCCTGACTTTC. The rearrangement joins TRBV2 to TRBJ2-6, with 7 bases lining up with TRBD1. Germline lookup yields CDR1 SNHLY and CDR2 FYNNEI. The CDR3 is made up of 17 amino acids. After removal of 6 bases from V and 0 bases from J, the junction contained 8 bases not matched to a gene.

The genes are TRBV5-4 and TRBJ2-1; 10 positions match TRBD2. Per germline, CDR1 SGHNT and CDR2 YYREEE (reference sequence). There are 16 residues in the CDR3. V lost 4 bases to trimming and J lost 5 bases; unmatched junction nucleotides: 9. In DNA form, the CDR3 reads TGTGCCAGCAGCCAGCCTAGCGGGAGAAGACACAATGAGCAGTTCTTC. Encoded protein: CASSQPSGRRHNEQFF. The full variable domain, with the rest looked up from reference TRBV5-4 and TRBJ2-1, is ETGVTQSPTHLIKTRGQQVTLRCSSQSGHNTVSWYQQALGQGPQFIFQYYREEENGRGNFPPRFSGLQFPNYSSELNVNALELDDSALYLCASSQPSGRRHNEQFFGPGTRLTVL.

The chain joins TRBV4-3 to TRBJ2-3, with 9 positions matching TRBD2. J gave up 0 bases and V 0 bases, and 7 bases lay outside the gene matches. CDR1 and CDR2 from the germline V gene are LGHNA and YSLEER. The CDR3 consists of 18 residues. As DNA, the CDR3 is TGCGCCAGCAGCCAAGATGGGGCTAGCGGGACCAGCACAGATACGCAGTATTTT. This encodes CASSQDGASGTSTDTQYF.

The chain uses TRBV5-5 and TRBJ1-1; D gene unclear. The CDR3 has 15 amino acids. Trimming left V 0 bases short and J 1 base short, with 10 bases between. CDR1 and CDR2 (germline): SGHKS, YYEKEE (reference sequence). The CDR3 DNA reads TGTGCCAGCAGCTTGGTTGATTTCACGAACACTGAAGCTTTCTTT. Its translation: CASSLVDFTNTEAFF.

The V gene is TRBV28, the J gene TRBJ2-7; TRBD2 aligns across 7 bases. The V and J ends lost 2 bases and 7 bases, in that order; junction bases with no gene match: 14. The CDR3 runs to 16 residues. Germline V gene data show CDR1 as MDHEN and CDR2 as SYDVKM. CDR3 protein: CASSLDFFAGETEQYF. In DNA, the CDR3 is TGTGCCAGCAGTTTAGATTTCTTCGCGGGAGAAACAGAGCAGTACTTC.

The V and J genes are TRBV6-6 and TRBJ2-3, with 9 bases identical to TRBD2. CDR1 is MNHNY, CDR2 SVGAGI, per germline (reference sequence). V was clipped by 2 bases and J by 5 bases; unmatched bases: 2. This CDR3 contains 14 residues. CDR3 residues: CASSYTLAGDTQYF. The DNA of the CDR3 is TGTGCCAGCAGTTACACACTAGCGGGAGATACGCAGTATTTT.

This chain joins TRBV15 and TRBJ2-6, with D unresolved. The CDR3 sequence is 17 residues long. Germline CDR1 reads LNHNV; CDR2 reads YYDKDF (reference sequence). Trimming left V 0 bases short and J 0 bases short, with 9 bases between. The CDR3 DNA sequence: TGTGCCACCAGCAGAGATTTGCTGAACTCTGGGGCCAACGTCCTGACTTTC. As protein: CATSRDLLNSGANVLTF.

The chain uses TRBV15 and TRBJ2-6; D not certain. The germline V gene encodes CDR1 LNHNV and CDR2 YYDKDF (reference sequence). V lost 0 bases to trimming and J lost 3 bases, with 9 bases between them. CDR3 length equals 16 residues. The CDR3 bases are TGTGCCACCAGCAGAGATTTGGTATTTGGGGCCAACGTCCTGACTTTC. Protein sequence: CATSRDLVFGANVLTF.

This clone was detected only once. The rearrangement joins TRBV6-5 to TRBJ1-1; 10 bases are shared with TRBD1. Losses at the gene ends were 6 bases for V and 5 bases for J; bases not matched to a gene: 9. There are 15 residues in the CDR3. Germline CDR1 reads MNHEY; CDR2 reads SVGAGI. CDR3 sequence: CASRADRGPGTEAFF. Here the CDR3 DNA reads TGTGCCAGCAGGGCCGACAGGGGGCCGGGGACTGAAGCTTTCTTT.

The chain carries TRBV18 and TRBJ2-7; TRBD1 matches 7 bases. The germline gives CDR1 KGHSH, CDR2 LQKENI. CDR3 length: 15 residues. Trimming at V came to 3 bases and at J to 2 bases, leaving 7 bases not matched to a gene. CDR3 coding DNA: TGTGCCAGCTCACCCCCCGGGACAGCGCCCTACGAGCAGTACTTC. Translated, it gives CASSPPGTAPYEQYF. Based on the CDR3 plus reference TRBV18 and TRBJ2-7, the full variable domain is NAGVMQNPRHLVRRRGQEARLRCSPMKGHSHVYWYRQLPEEGLKFMVYLQKENIIDESGMPKERFSAEFPKEGPSILRIQQVVRGDSAAYFCASSPPGTAPYEQYFGPGTRLTVT.

The chain uses TRBV2 and TRBJ2-7, with TRBD1 matching over 8 bases. This CDR3 spans 15 amino acids. Germline V gene lookup returns CDR1 SNHLY and CDR2 FYNNEI. The ends lost 6 bases at V and 2 bases at J; junction bases unmatched: 9. The CDR3: CASSKQGDPTYEQYF. The CDR3, as DNA: TGTGCCAGCAGCAAACAGGGGGACCCCACCTACGAGCAGTACTTC.

This CDR3 reads CASRTPGDDTEAFF. CDR3 DNA sequence: TGTGCCAGCAGGACACCAGGGGATGACACTGAAGCTTTCTTT. The chain joins TRBV5-6 to TRBJ1-1; a possible D gene is TRBD1 (6 bases). The CDR3 totals 14 residues. Germline CDR1 is SGHDT and CDR2 is YYEEEE. Trimming stripped 5 bases from V and 3 bases from J, with 14 bases between. The entire variable domain, with the rest obtained from reference TRBV5-6 and TRBJ1-1, is as follows: DAGVTQSPTHLIKTRGQQVTLRCSPKSGHDTVSWYQQALGQGPQFIFQYYEEEERQRGNFPDRFSGHQFPNYSSELNVNALLLGDSALYLCASRTPGDDTEAFFGQGTRLTVV.

This chain joins TRBV5-1 and TRBJ2-1; D uncertain. V lost 5 bases and J lost 0, with 6 bases in between. The CDR3 is 13 amino acids. The germline gives CDR1 SGHRS, CDR2 YFSETQ. The DNA of the CDR3 is TGCGCCAGCAGTCCGGACTCCTACAATGAGCAGTTCTTC. Translated, it gives CASSPDSYNEQFF.

DNA for the CDR3: TGTGCCAGCAGCTTGGACCACAGTTATAATGAAGCTTTCTTT. This codes for CASSLDHSYNEAFF. The V and J genes are TRBV5-6 and TRBJ1-1, with D unresolved. The germline V gene encodes CDR1 SGHDT and CDR2 YYEEEE. The CDR3 contains 14 residues. V lost 0 bases and J lost 7, with 13 bases in between.

The CDR3, as DNA: TGTGCCAGCAGCTTGCGAGGTGGGGGTTATGGCTACACCTTC. It yields the protein CASSLRGGGYGYTF. The chain employs TRBV5-6 and TRBJ1-2; D is perhaps TRBD1 (5 bases). Trimming cost V 1 base and J 5 bases, with 12 bases left between them. CDR1 SGHDT and CDR2 YYEEEE come from the germline V gene. The CDR3 covers 14 residues. The variable domain in full, completed from reference TRBV5-6 and TRBJ1-2, reads DAGVTQSPTHLIKTRGQQVTLRCSPKSGHDTVSWYQQALGQGPQFIFQYYEEEERQRGNFPDRFSGHQFPNYSSELNVNALLLGDSALYLCASSLRGGGYGYTFGSGTRLTVV.

The rearrangement joins TRBV7-2 to TRBJ2-1; 8 nucleotides agree with TRBD2. CDR1 SGHTA and CDR2 FQGNSA come from the germline V gene. The CDR3 totals 15 residues. V lost 1 base to trimming and J lost 4 bases; unmatched junction nucleotides: 3. Here the CDR3 reads CASSLETSAYNEQFF. CDR3 bases: TGTGCCAGCAGCTTAGAGACTAGCGCATACAATGAGCAGTTCTTC. The full variable domain, in which reference TRBV7-2 and TRBJ2-1 provide the parts outside the CDR3, is GAGVSQSPSNKVTEKGKDVELRCDPISGHTALYWYRQSLGQGLEFLIYFQGNSAPDKSGLPSDRFSAERTGGSVSTLTIQRTQQEDSAVYLCASSLETSAYNEQFFGPGTRLTVL.

The rearrangement links TRBV11-1 to TRBJ1-1; D gene uncertain. The CDR3 runs 11 residues. The V end lost 10 bases, the J end lost 1 base, and 7 bases lay between the germline ends. CDR1 is SGHAT, CDR2 FQDESV, per germline (reference sequence). CDR3 residues: CAIRTNTEAFF. The CDR3 DNA reads as TGTGCCATCCGTACGAACACTGAAGCTTTCTTT.